The present TCR beta chain was sequenced within a study of beta chain features in type 1 diabetes. On this clone itself: Its target is not known. This sample also contains other DNA sequences that code for the same CDR3.

Of the isolated RNA, all was reverse transcribed, and so the sequenced material was expressed TCRB transcripts. Produced via immunoSEQ multiplex PCR; TCRdb's table is partial and in-frame only. The table lists roughly 240,000 clones, roughly 25% of them singletons. Overall study findings and caveats: Significant though moderate, a shortening of TCRB CDR3s appeared in all four CD4+ subsets of Type 1 diabetes patients. Diminished insertions and augmented deletions at VDJ junctions characterized type 1 diabetes patients.

CDR1 is SGHRS, CDR2 YFSETQ, per germline. The V and J ends lost 5 bases and 2 bases respectively, with 11 bases between them. CDR3 length: 14 residues. The receptor was derived from a woman aged 25-40 years with type 1 diabetes. The chain employs TRBV5-1 and TRBJ1-5, with D perhaps matching TRBD1 (5 bases). The sequencing input was naive CD4+ T cells from blood. CDR3 in DNA: TGCGCCAGCAGTCCGGGGGAGGGCAATCAGCCCCAGCATTTT. It is translated as CASSPGEGNQPQHF.